The rows below give T cell receptor beta chains drawn from one sample of a study of glioma-infiltrating T cells. TCRdb re-called the multiplex PCR reads with MiXCR, one entry per CDR3 protein. Of around 390,000 distinct CDR3 sequences in the sample, roughly two fifths are singletons; the top ten hold approximately 12%. The sequenced material came from glioma tissue, nonneoplastic brain tissue, or PBMCs (not recorded which). Every receptor here comes from a human donor with low-grade glioma or glioblastoma, undergoing nonglioma brain surgery, or in good health (not recorded which). CDR3s include the opening cysteine and the closing phenylalanine or tryptophan. Fields, in order: clone size, J gene, D gene, V gene, CDR3 protein, CDR3 DNA. D genes are given only for firm matches. A row's size may be missing; if present it is once, few, many or a size class.

NA TRBJ2-7 NA TRBV20-1 CSARDRAGGCF TGCAGTGCTAGAGACAGAGCGGGTGGTTGCTTC
NA TRBJ2-1 TRBD2 TRBV14 CASSQDPSGLPFF TGTGCCAGCAGCCAAGATCCTAGCGGTTTGCCGTTCTTC
NA TRBJ2-5 TRBD1 TRBV2 CASSPTGTGNQETQYF TGTGCCAGCAGTCCTACCGGGACAGGGAACCAAGAGACCCAGTACTTC
many TRBJ2-7 NA TRBV28 CASSFVQGTYEQYF TGTGCCAGCAGTTTTGTGCAGGGGACCTACGAGCAGTACTTC
NA TRBJ1-4 TRBD1 TRBV20-1 CSATGGSIDEKLFF TGCAGTGCTACAGGGGGCTCCATAGATGAAAAACTGTTTTTT
many TRBJ1-2 TRBD1 TRBV6-1 CASSGQGNYGYTF TGTGCCAGCAGTGGACAGGGGAACTATGGCTACACCTTC
NA TRBJ2-1 TRBD2 TRBV20-1 CSARDPWTRGSFNEQFF TGCAGTGCTAGAGACCCCTGGACTAGAGGGAGTTTCAATGAGCAGTTCTTC
NA TRBJ1-5 TRBD1 TRBV6-4 CASSKTGDSNQPQHF TGTGCCAGCAGTAAGACAGGGGATAGCAATCAGCCCCAGCATTTT
NA TRBJ2-1 TRBD2 TRBV7-9 CASNQDRLAGEYEQFF TGCGCCAGCAACCAAGATAGGCTAGCGGGAGAATATGAGCAGTTCTTC
few TRBJ2-3 NA TRBV9 CASSALLGDTQYF TGTGCCAGCAGCGCCCTTCTAGGAGATACGCAGTATTTT
few TRBJ2-1 NA TRBV20-1 CSAKRGTYNEQFF TGCAGTGCTAAACGGGGGACCTACAATGAGCAGTTCTTC
NA TRBJ2-7 TRBD1 TRBV5-4 CASSPRTGSYEQYF TGTGCCAGCAGCCCAAGGACAGGGAGCTACGAGCAGTACTTC
few TRBJ2-3 NA TRBV20-1 CSARLSASDTQYF TGCAGTGCTAGGCTATCAGCTTCAGATACGCAGTATTTT
few TRBJ2-1 NA TRBV20-1 CSARDPVVTYNEQFF TGCAGTGCTAGAGATCCGGTCGTCACCTACAATGAGCAGTTCTTC
NA TRBJ2-1 TRBD2 TRBV4-2 CASSQGELAGENEQFF TGTGCCAGCAGCCAAGGGGAACTAGCGGGAGAAAATGAGCAGTTCTTC
NA TRBJ2-2 TRBD1 TRBV4-3 CASSQLDRDGPNTNTGELFF TGCGCCAGCAGCCAACTGGACAGGGATGGCCCAAACACGAACACCGGGGAGCTGTTTTTT
many TRBJ2-1 NA TRBV4-2 CASSQGGVRGEQFF TGTGCCAGCAGCCAAGGGGGAGTACGTGGTGAGCAGTTCTTC
many TRBJ2-7 NA TRBV6-1 CASSVTRGRGAHEQYF TGTGCCAGCAGTGTTACTAGAGGTCGGGGGGCCCACGAGCAGTACTTC
few TRBJ2-7 NA TRBV18 CASSLLGRSSYEQYF TGTGCCAGCTCACTCCTCGGCCGAAGCTCCTACGAGCAGTACTTC
NA TRBJ1-5 TRBD1 TRBV20-1 CSARPGGQGGHNNQPQHF TGCAGTGCTAGACCCGGGGGACAGGGTGGACATAACAATCAGCCCCAGCATTTT
NA TRBJ2-1 TRBD1 TRBV5-1 CASSFTGVLASYNEQFF TGCGCCAGCAGCTTTACAGGGGTGTTAGCCTCCTACAATGAGCAGTTCTTC
NA TRBJ2-1 TRBD1 TRBV7-2 CASSLVGQPGNEQFF TGTGCCAGCAGCTTAGTGGGACAGCCAGGTAATGAGCAGTTCTTC
NA TRBJ2-1 NA TRBV7-9 CASSPYGATYNEQFF TGTGCCAGCAGCCCCTACGGGGCCACCTACAATGAGCAGTTCTTC
few TRBJ1-2 NA TRBV4-3 CASSQEFGTNYGYTF TGCGCCAGCAGCCAAGAGTTCGGCACAAACTATGGCTACACCTTC
many TRBJ1-1 NA TRBV20-1 CSARRQFGPSAFF TGCAGTGCTAGACGACAGTTTGGGCCGTCGGCTTTCTTT
few TRBJ2-2 NA TRBV20-1 CSARGFNTGELFF TGCAGTGCTAGGGGGTTTAACACCGGGGAGCTGTTTTTT
NA TRBJ2-5 NA TRBV6-5 CASSLVGETEYF TGTGCCAGCAGTTTAGTAGGAGAGACCGAGTACTTC
many TRBJ2-1 NA TRBV28 CASSPSAGYNEQFF TGTGCCAGCAGTCCATCGGCGGGCTACAATGAGCAGTTCTTC
few TRBJ2-1 TRBD2 TRBV15 CATSRGLAPRYNEQFF TGTGCCACCAGCAGAGGACTAGCCCCTAGGTACAATGAGCAGTTCTTC
NA TRBJ2-1 TRBD2 TRBV7-9 CASSLNSGRQNEQFF TGTGCCAGCAGCTTAAACAGCGGGAGACAAAATGAGCAGTTCTTC
NA TRBJ1-2 NA TRBV11-2 CASSLDLAMNYGYTF TGTGCCAGCAGCTTAGATCTCGCAATGAACTATGGCTACACCTTC
few TRBJ1-1 TRBD1 TRBV20-1 CSATRRSRAGGPPEAFF TGCAGTGCTACCCGAAGGTCGAGGGCAGGGGGACCTCCTGAAGCTTTCTTT
NA TRBJ2-5 NA TRBV19 CASSFDSYQETQYF TGTGCCAGTAGTTTCGACTCGTACCAAGAGACCCAGTACTTC
NA TRBJ2-2 NA TRBV20-1 CSATGRNKRNTGELFF TGCAGTGCTACGGGACGGAACAAAAGGAACACCGGGGAGCTGTTTTTT
few TRBJ2-7 NA TRBV2 CASSVAAYEQYF TGTGCCAGCAGTGTAGCAGCCTACGAGCAGTACTTC
few TRBJ2-4 NA TRBV20-1 CSARDHGTNNIQYF TGCAGTGCTAGAGACCACGGGACCAACAACATTCAGTACTTC
once TRBJ1-6 TRBD1 TRBV4-2 CASSHGQGGNSLLHF TGTGCCAGCAGCCACGGACAGGGAGGCAATTCACTCCTCCACTTT
NA TRBJ2-6 NA TRBV6-6 CASSYSGVLSGANVLTF TGTGCCAGCAGTTACTCTGGGGTACTCTCTGGGGCCAACGTCCTGACTTTC
few TRBJ2-1 TRBD1 TRBV7-8 CASRATFRDRDNEQFF TGTGCCAGCAGAGCTACCTTCCGGGACAGGGACAATGAGCAGTTCTTC
NA TRBJ2-3 TRBD2 TRBV12-3/TRBV12-4 CASSLYLAGGSTDTQYF TGTGCCAGCAGTTTATACCTAGCGGGAGGGTCCACAGATACGCAGTATTTT
many TRBJ2-1 NA TRBV4-1 CASSPWGSSYNEQFF TGTGCCAGCAGCCCCTGGGGTAGCTCCTACAATGAGCAGTTCTTC
few TRBJ2-7 NA TRBV7-2 CASSTPWGWQYF TGTGCCAGCAGCACCCCGTGGGGGTGGCAGTACTTC
once TRBJ1-1 NA TRBV4-1 CASSQVLSRLSYEAFF TGCGCCAGCAGCCAAGTCTTGTCGCGCCTCTCTTATGAAGCTTTCTTT
NA TRBJ2-7 NA TRBV19 CASRGRFNEQYF TGTGCCAGTAGAGGCCGATTCAACGAGCAGTACTTC
few TRBJ1-1 NA TRBV20-1 CSANVALKRMAFF TGCAGTGCTAACGTAGCACTCAAAAGGATGGCTTTCTTT
NA TRBJ2-5 NA TRBV28 CASGKTASQETQYF TGTGCCAGCGGCAAAACAGCATCCCAAGAGACCCAGTACTTC
NA TRBJ2-2 TRBD2 TRBV20-1 CSAVISGGGAGELFF TGCAGTGCCGTCATTAGCGGCGGGGGGGCCGGGGAGCTGTTTTTT